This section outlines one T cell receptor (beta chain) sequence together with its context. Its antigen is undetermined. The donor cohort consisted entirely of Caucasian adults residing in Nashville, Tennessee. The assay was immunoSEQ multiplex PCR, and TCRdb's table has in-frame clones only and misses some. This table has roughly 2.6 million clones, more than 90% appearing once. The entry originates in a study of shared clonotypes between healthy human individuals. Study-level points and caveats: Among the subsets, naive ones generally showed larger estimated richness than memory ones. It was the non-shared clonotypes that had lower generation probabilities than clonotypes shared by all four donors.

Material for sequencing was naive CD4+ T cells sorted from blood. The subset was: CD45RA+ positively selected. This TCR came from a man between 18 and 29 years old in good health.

The CDR3 region is CASSAADTIYF. The CDR3 nucleotides read TGTGCCAGCAGCGCGGCGGACACCATATATTTT. The chain links TRBV6-1 to TRBJ1-3; no reliable D call. V lost 6 bases and J 8 bases, leaving 8 bases between the germline ends. Germline-derived CDR1 and CDR2 are MNHNS and SASEGT. The CDR3 is made up of 11 amino acids.